This T cell receptor beta chain was obtained from a study of T cell responses to AZD1222 COVID-19 vaccine. Study observations and caveats: Spike-specific TCR breadth and depth were elevated following two AZD1222 doses. Only six people who got AZD1222 tested seropositive at baseline. The donors showed a predominance of white British ancestry and of females, with possible underestimation of clonal diversity. Scientists sampled the repertoires only once the peak T cell response had passed.

Unmatched junction bases numbered 6, after V lost 7 bases and J lost 6 bases. Germline V CDR1 and CDR2: ENHRY, SYGVKD. CDR3 length: 13 amino acids. Turning to this clone: No antigen is known for it.

Using immunoSEQ multiplex PCR, the repertoire was profiled, and TCRdb retains in-frame clones only, with some absent. This table has tens of thousands of clones, under 95% appearing once. The TCR originated in an adult in good health. This rearrangement joins TRBV10-3 to TRBJ2-5; 9 positions agree with TRBD1. The sequences come from peripheral blood, collected on day 0 of AZD1222 vaccination. The CDR3 reads CAITIGQGKTQYF. Here the CDR3 DNA reads TGTGCCATCACTATCGGACAGGGGAAGACCCAGTACTTC.